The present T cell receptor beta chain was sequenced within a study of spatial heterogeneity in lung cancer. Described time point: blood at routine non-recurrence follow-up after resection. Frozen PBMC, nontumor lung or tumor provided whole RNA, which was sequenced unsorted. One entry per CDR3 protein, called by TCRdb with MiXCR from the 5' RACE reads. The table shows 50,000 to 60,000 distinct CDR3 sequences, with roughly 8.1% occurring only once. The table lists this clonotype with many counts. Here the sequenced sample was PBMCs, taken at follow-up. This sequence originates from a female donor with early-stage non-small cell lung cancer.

In nucleotides, the CDR3 is TGTGCCAGCAGTTTAAGCTTCCTCTCCTACACAGATACGCAGTATTTT. It translates to CASSLSFLSYTDTQYF. The J gene is TRBJ2-3, the V gene TRBV28; D is undetermined. The ends were cut back, 2 bases at V and 2 bases at J, with 14 bases in the middle. From germline, CDR1 is MDHEN and CDR2 SYDVKM. CDR3 length: 16 amino acids.